This T cell receptor beta chain came from a study of blood T cell repertoires in COVID-19. Study-level background: The United States, Italy and Spain supplied acute and convalescent COVID-19 samples. The cDNA or gDNA used as material had been derived from T cells, B-cell-depleted T cells, or PBMCs.

Original analysis: Quantification of nucleated cells was approximated via reference gene primer amplification. The assay was immunoSEQ multiplex PCR, and TCRdb's table has in-frame clones only and misses some. That table supplies the V and J calls and clone size; D and trimming were determined from the DNA. The sample holds 100,000 or so clones, roughly 90% seen once. Germline CDR1 MDHEN, CDR2 SYDVKM. V lost 1 base to trimming and J lost 0 bases, with 7 bases between them. This CDR3 spans 15 amino acids. The chain joins TRBV28 to TRBJ1-3; D is ambiguous. Sequenced: peripheral blood. The sequence was obtained from a man in his sixties with acute or convalescent COVID-19. Here the CDR3 reads CASSLYPSSGNTIYF. CDR3 nucleotides: TGTGCCAGCAGTTTATATCCTAGCTCTGGAAACACCATATATTTT.